These 25 T cell receptor beta chains share one sample of origin, sequenced in a study of blood T cells in healthy people across ages (dated by TCRdb to the mid-2010s). The method behind the library was 5' RACE. The sequencing machine was an Illumina HiSeq 2500. A second PCR of 7 to 11 cycles was run with a J-beta primer mix and a sample-barcoded 5' primer. TCRdb trimmed the raw reads at Q25, called clones with MiXCR and kept productive beta chains. Merged by CDR3 protein, the rows form single entries marked with the most common genes and DNA. The sample profile shows fewer than 1,200,000 distinct CDR3 sequences; 20% to 25% of them were found once. The ten largest make up 0.65% to 0.95% of the sample. These data were also filed under a second study, of T cells of mothers and their children.

The sequenced sample consisted of blood. The source is a girl aged 2-10 years in good health.

V is TRBV5-1 and J is TRBJ2-1; 8 positions agree with TRBD2. V was pared by 1 base and J by 7 bases, with 7 bases of the junction left unmatched. CDR3 length: 15 residues. Germline CDR1 is SGHRS and CDR2 is YFSETQ. DNA for the CDR3: TGCGCCAGCAGCTTGATCGGCGGGAGGCCTAATGAGCAGTTCTTC. As protein: CASSLIGGRPNEQFF.

The rearrangement joins TRBV10-3 to TRBJ2-5; TRBD1 matches at 7 bases. The V gene's germline CDR1 is ENHRY and CDR2 SYGVKD. The CDR3 runs 15 residues. The trim removed 5 bases at V and 0 bases at J, leaving 6 bases unmatched. The CDR3 DNA reads TGTGCCATCAGTAACCTCGGGACAGACCAAGAGACCCAGTACTTC. Amino acid sequence: CAISNLGTDQETQYF.

This clonotype occurred a few times. J is TRBJ2-1 and V is TRBV3-1; D may be TRBD2 (6 bases). The germline V gene has CDR1 LGHDT and CDR2 YNNKEL (reference sequence). CDR3 length: 16 amino acids. V was trimmed by 3 bases and J by 6 bases, leaving 18 bases between them. CDR3 bases: TGTGCCAGCAGCCAGACTAGTGGGATTTTGGTCAATGAGCAGTTCTTC. Translation: CASSQTSGILVNEQFF.

This clonotype was observed a handful of times. The gene calls are TRBV20-1 and TRBJ2-1; D unclear. V was pared by 5 bases and J by 6 bases, with 11 bases between. Germline CDR1 DFQATT, CDR2 SNEGSKA (reference sequence). The CDR3 is made up of 12 amino acids. CDR3 bases: TGCAGTGCTGGAACCCTGGTCAATGAGCAGTTCTTC. This sequence encodes CSAGTLVNEQFF.

In this sample, this clonotype turned up a few times. The genes are TRBV14 and TRBJ2-5; D gene ambiguous. The V end lost 2 bases, the J end lost 2 bases, and 9 bases lay between the germline ends. The CDR3 runs 14 residues. Germline values: CDR1 SGHDN, CDR2 FVKESK. DNA for the CDR3: TGTGCCAGCAGCCAATGGAACGGACAAGAGACCCAGTACTTC. Translating gives CASSQWNGQETQYF.

The gene calls are TRBV29-1 and TRBJ2-7, with a weak D call TRBD2 (7 bases). The CDR3 sequence is 14 residues long. Trimming shortened V by 5 bases and J by 2 bases, and 16 bases separated the two germline ends. CDR1 is SQVTM, CDR2 ANQGSEA, per germline. CDR3 coding DNA: TGCAGCGTTAAAGGGGGGGACGGAACCTACGAGCAGTACTTC. Its protein is CSVKGGDGTYEQYF.

This clonotype was seen a handful of times. The chain is built from TRBV4-1 and TRBJ2-1; a possible D gene is TRBD2 (6 bases). There are 15 residues in the CDR3. Per the germline V gene, CDR1 is MGHRA and CDR2 is YSYEKL. The V end lost 3 bases, the J end lost 5 bases, and 14 bases lay between the germline ends. The CDR3 DNA sequence: TGCGCCAGCAGCCATCCGGGACTGCCAAACAATGAGCAGTTCTTC. Residues: CASSHPGLPNNEQFF.

The gene calls are TRBV24-1 and TRBJ1-5; D is possibly TRBD1 (6 bases). The germline V and J ends were trimmed by 2 bases and 4 bases, with 8 bases remaining between them. This CDR3 comprises 14 residues. CDR1 and CDR2 (germline): KGHDR, SFDVKD. CDR3 in amino acids: CATSDSTGNQPQHF. In DNA form, the CDR3 reads TGTGCCACCAGTGATTCTACAGGGAATCAGCCCCAGCATTTT.

The genes are TRBV11-2 and TRBJ1-1; 9 positions agree with TRBD1. The CDR3 sequence is 15 residues long. V lost 4 bases to trimming and J lost 0 bases; unmatched junction nucleotides: 3. Germline loops: CDR1 SGHAT, CDR2 FQNNGV. CDR3: CASSYGTGLNTEAFF. Here the CDR3 DNA reads TGTGCCAGCAGCTACGGGACAGGGTTGAACACTGAAGCTTTCTTT.

The chain carries TRBV6-2 or TRBV6-3 and TRBJ2-1, with 8 bases that match TRBD1. The CDR3 is made up of 14 amino acids. Germline CDR1 MNHEY, CDR2 SVGEGT. After removal of 7 bases from V and 7 bases from J, the junction contained 9 bases not matched to a gene. DNA of the CDR3: TGTGCCAGCACCCAGGGACAGGATATAAATGAGCAGTTCTTC. This translates into CASTQGQDINEQFF.

This clonotype was observed a few times. Here the CDR3 DNA reads TGCGCCAGCAGCCAAACAACGGGAGCCTACGAGCAGTACTTC. This translates into CASSQTTGAYEQYF. The rearrangement joins TRBV4-1 to TRBJ2-7, with D tentatively TRBD2 (6 bases). V lost 2 bases and J lost 2, with 10 bases in between. The CDR3 covers 14 residues. CDR1 is MGHRA, CDR2 YSYEKL, per germline.

This clonotype appeared a single time. V gene TRBV29-1 combines with J gene TRBJ1-4; D unresolved. The germline V and J ends were trimmed by 4 bases and 8 bases, with 11 bases remaining between them. The length of the CDR3 is 12 residues. Germline CDR1 and CDR2: SQVTM and ANQGSEA. DNA of the CDR3: TGCAGCGTTGTGGGTCGGGGAGAAAAACTGTTTTTT. Amino acid sequence: CSVVGRGEKLFF.

The V call is TRBV6-5, the J call TRBJ1-1; D unclear. The V and J ends lost 6 bases and 3 bases respectively, with 11 bases between them. Germline lookup yields CDR1 MNHEY and CDR2 SVGAGI. The CDR3 length is 13 residues. The CDR3 reads CASSSVPDTEAFF. In nucleotides, the CDR3 is TGTGCCAGCAGCTCAGTCCCAGACACTGAAGCTTTCTTT.

V gene TRBV6-1 combines with J gene TRBJ2-2; 8 bases align to TRBD2. The CDR3 contains 17 residues. V lost 7 bases, J lost 1 base, and 11 bases stayed unmatched. Germline V gene lookup returns CDR1 MNHNS and CDR2 SASEGT. The CDR3 is CASIPLVGLVNTGELFF. The CDR3 region has the DNA TGTGCCAGCATCCCCTTGGTGGGACTAGTGAACACCGGGGAGCTGTTTTTT.

The table lists this clonotype with a few counts. The rearrangement uses TRBV5-1 and TRBJ2-1, with 16 positions matching TRBD2. Germline CDR1 and CDR2: SGHRS and YFSETQ. Trimming cost V 2 bases and J 6 bases; bases outside gene matches: 5. CDR3 length equals 17 residues. CDR3 amino acids: CASSFPGLAGGLNEQFF. The CDR3 DNA sequence: TGCGCCAGCAGCTTTCCGGGACTAGCGGGAGGGCTCAATGAGCAGTTCTTC.

A note on this clonotype: A junction end diverges from the germline sequence, so it may reflect a read error. The chain is built from TRBV12-3 or TRBV12-4 and TRBJ2-7; D gene uncertain. The CDR3 loop spans 12 amino acids. CDR3 DNA: TGTGCCAGCAGTCCGAACTCTTACGAGCTGTACTTC. Residues: CASSPNSYELYF.

The chain uses TRBV20-1 and TRBJ2-5; TRBD2 might be the D (5 bases). The end of the DNA aligns better with TRBJ2-7, so the J call may be wrong. Germline loops: CDR1 DFQATT, CDR2 SNEGSKA (reference sequence). This CDR3 comprises 13 residues. CDR3 bases: TGCAGTGCTAGAGATATCGGGACCTACGAGCAGTACTTC. This translates into CSARDIGTYEQYF.

The chain employs TRBV25-1 and TRBJ2-1; D may correspond to TRBD1 or TRBD2 (5 bases each). The germline V gene encodes CDR1 MGHDK and CDR2 SYGVNS. The CDR3 sequence is 16 residues long. V gave up 5 bases and J gave up 8 bases, with 22 bases separating them. CDR3 nucleotides: TGTGCCAGCAGTCCTCCCTGGGACCCAACAGCGGATGAGCAGTTCTTC. Protein product: CASSPPWDPTADEQFF.

The chain is built from TRBV24-1 and TRBJ2-1; a weak D match, TRBD2 (6 bases). V was cut by 5 bases and J by 4 bases, with 8 bases left in between. Germline V gene sequence: CDR1 KGHDR, CDR2 SFDVKD. The CDR3 is 13 amino acids. CDR3 DNA sequence: TGTGCCACCAGTGTGGGGGGATACAATGAGCAGTTCTTC. Its translation: CATSVGGYNEQFF.

V is TRBV7-9 and J is TRBJ1-4; no clear D. Trimming pared 5 bases from V and 5 bases from J, leaving 18 bases between. CDR1 is SEHNR, CDR2 FQNEAQ, per germline (reference sequence). This CDR3 spans 16 amino acids. CDR3 DNA sequence: TGTGCCAGCAGCCGTCCCTCGCTCCAGAAAAATGAAAAACTGTTTTTT. This translates into CASSRPSLQKNEKLFF. Full variable domain (remainder filled in from reference TRBV7-9 and TRBJ1-4): DTGVSQNPRHKITKRGQNVTFRCDPISEHNRLYWYRQTLGQGPEFLTYFQNEAQLEKSRLLSDRFSAERPKGSFSTLEIQRTEQGDSAMYLCASSRPSLQKNEKLFFGSGTQLSVL.

A few counts support this clonotype. The rearrangement uses TRBV28 and TRBJ1-5; D is unclear. Looked up from germline, CDR1 is MDHEN and CDR2 is SYDVKM. With 2 bases removed from V and 7 bases from J, the gap between germline ends came to 3 bases. The CDR3 has 11 amino acids. The DNA of the CDR3 is TGTGCCAGCAGTTTAGAGCAGCCCCAGCATTTT. It codes for CASSLEQPQHF.

This clonotype was counted a few times. This chain connects TRBV9 to TRBJ2-3, with TRBD2 matching over 8 bases. This CDR3 contains 14 residues. Per the germline V gene, CDR1 is SGDLS and CDR2 is YYNGEE. V was pared by 6 bases and J by 6 bases, with 9 bases of the junction left unmatched. The chain's CDR3 is CASTPAGGGDTQYF. CDR3 DNA sequence: TGTGCCAGCACGCCTGCGGGGGGTGGGGATACGCAGTATTTT.

Concerning this clonotype: No conserved phenylalanine or tryptophan ends this CDR3, so it is likely a read error. The limits of the CDR3 on the DNA are not certain, so only TCRdb's listed CDR3 is given. The rearrangement joins TRBV5-6 to TRBJ1-6. The CDR3 numbers 14 amino acids, ends counted. Germline CDR1 SGHDT, CDR2 YYEEEE. The CDR3 loop reads CASSLTPSLSLSWI.

This clonotype was found a few times. CDR3 coding DNA: TGTGCCAGCAGTTACAGTCGAGGCGGAGAGCAGTTCTTC. This gives the protein CASSYSRGGEQFF. The rearrangement uses TRBV6-5 and TRBJ2-5; D gene ambiguous. The DNA end is a closer match to TRBJ2-1, so the J assignment may be wrong. The CDR3 totals 13 residues. Germline V CDR1 and CDR2: MNHEY, SVGAGI.

In its sample, this clonotype was seen once. The chain links TRBV7-9 to TRBJ2-2; D is unclear. The CDR3 length is 11 residues. V was cut by 9 bases and J by 5 bases, with 7 bases left in between. The germline V gene has CDR1 SEHNR and CDR2 FQNEAQ (reference sequence). The CDR3 nucleotides are TGTGCCAGTGGAAAAACCGGGGAGCTGTTTTTT. Translation: CASGKTGELFF.